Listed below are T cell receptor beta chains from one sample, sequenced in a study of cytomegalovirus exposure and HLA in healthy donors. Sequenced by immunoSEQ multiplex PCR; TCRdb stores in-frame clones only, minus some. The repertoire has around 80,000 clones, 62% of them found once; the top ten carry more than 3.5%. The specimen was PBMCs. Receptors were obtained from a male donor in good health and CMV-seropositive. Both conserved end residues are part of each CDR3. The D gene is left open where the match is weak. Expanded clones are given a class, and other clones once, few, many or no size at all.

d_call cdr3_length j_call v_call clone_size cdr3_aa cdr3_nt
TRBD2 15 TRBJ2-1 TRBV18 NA CASSPPSGSRNEQFF TGTGCCAGCTCACCACCCAGCGGGAGTAGGAATGAGCAGTTCTTC
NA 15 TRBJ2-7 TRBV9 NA CASSVVGGPSYEQYF TGTGCCAGCAGCGTAGTCGGGGGGCCATCCTACGAGCAGTACTTC
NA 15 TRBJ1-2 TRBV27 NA CASSLSSGGLGGYTF TGTGCCAGCAGTTTATCCTCCGGGGGGTTGGGTGGCTACACCTTC
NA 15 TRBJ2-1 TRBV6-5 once CASSYRTLGGHEQFF TGTGCCAGCAGTTACCGAACCCTCGGGGGGCATGAGCAGTTCTTC
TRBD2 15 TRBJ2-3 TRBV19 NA CASTASGGALDTQYF TGTGCCAGTACGGCTAGCGGGGGGGCCCTAGATACGCAGTATTTT
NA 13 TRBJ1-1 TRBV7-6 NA CASRSGGNTEAFF TGTGCCAGCAGATCCGGCGGGAACACTGAAGCTTTCTTT
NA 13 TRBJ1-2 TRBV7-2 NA CASSLYANYGYTF TGTGCCAGCAGCTTATATGCTAACTATGGCTACACCTTC
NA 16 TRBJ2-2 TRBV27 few CASSLFAGTHTGELFF TGTGCCAGCAGTTTGTTTGCCGGGACTCACACCGGGGAGCTGTTTTTT
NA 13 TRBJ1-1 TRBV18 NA CASSPGAGAEAFF TGTGCCAGCTCACCGGGGGCAGGGGCTGAAGCTTTCTTT
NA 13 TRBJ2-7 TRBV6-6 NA CASSQRNSYEQYF TGTGCCAGCAGTCAGCGGAACTCCTACGAGCAGTACTTC
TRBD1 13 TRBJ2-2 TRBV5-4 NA CASSRQGAGELFF TGTGCCAGCAGCCGGCAGGGGGCCGGGGAGCTGTTTTTT
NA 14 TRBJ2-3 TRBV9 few CASSPVAGTDTQYF TGTGCCAGCAGCCCGGTAGCGGGCACAGATACGCAGTATTTT
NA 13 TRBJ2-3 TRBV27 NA CASSPGMTDTQYF TGTGCCAGCAGTCCAGGGATGACAGATACGCAGTATTTT
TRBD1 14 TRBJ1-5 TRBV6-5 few CASSVGTGIQPQHF TGTGCCAGCAGTGTGGGGACAGGGATTCAGCCCCAGCATTTT
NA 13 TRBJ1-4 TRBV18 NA CASSPREDEKLFF TGTGCCAGCTCACCCCGGGAAGATGAAAAACTGTTTTTT
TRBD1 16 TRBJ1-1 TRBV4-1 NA CASSPRDSYMNTEAFF TGCGCCAGCAGCCCCAGGGACAGCTACATGAACACTGAAGCTTTCTTT
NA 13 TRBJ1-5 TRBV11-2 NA CASSLGSNQPQHF TGTGCCAGCAGCTTAGGTTCGAATCAGCCCCAGCATTTT
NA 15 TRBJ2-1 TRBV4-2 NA CASSQLEESYNEQFF TGTGCCAGCAGCCAATTAGAGGAGTCCTACAATGAGCAGTTCTTC
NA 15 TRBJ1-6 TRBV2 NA CASSDQSGYNSPLHF TGTGCCAGCAGTGACCAATCAGGGTATAATTCACCCCTCCACTTT
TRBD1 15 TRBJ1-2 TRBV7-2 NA CASSASDRQNYGYTF TGTGCCAGCAGCGCGTCGGACAGGCAAAACTATGGCTACACCTTC
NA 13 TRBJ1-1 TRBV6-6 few CASSYLDGTEAFF TGTGCCAGCAGTTACCTAGATGGCACTGAAGCTTTCTTT
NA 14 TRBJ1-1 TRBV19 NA CASSISRANTEAFF TGTGCCAGTAGTATAAGCAGGGCGAACACTGAAGCTTTCTTT
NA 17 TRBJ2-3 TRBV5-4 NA CASSLGLTGSGTDTQYF TGTGCCAGCAGCTTGGGCCTTACAGGGTCCGGCACAGATACGCAGTATTTT
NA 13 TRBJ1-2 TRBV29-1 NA CSVRQRANYGYTF TGCAGCGTTCGACAGCGAGCTAACTATGGCTACACCTTC
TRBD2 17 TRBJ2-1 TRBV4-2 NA CASSQDSLAGGGDEQFF TGTGCCAGCAGCCAAGATAGCCTAGCGGGGGGTGGGGATGAGCAGTTCTTC
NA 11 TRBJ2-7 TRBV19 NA CASSISDEQYF TGTGCCAGTAGTATCTCCGACGAGCAGTACTTC
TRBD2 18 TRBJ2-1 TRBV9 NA CASSKGLAGGGIYNEQFF TGTGCCAGCAGCAAGGGACTAGCGGGAGGGGGGATCTACAATGAGCAGTTCTTC
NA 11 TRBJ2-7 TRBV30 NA CAWGSSYEQYF TGTGCCTGGGGGAGCTCCTACGAGCAGTACTTC
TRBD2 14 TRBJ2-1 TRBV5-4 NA CASSLAGLANEQFF TGTGCCAGCAGCTTAGCGGGACTAGCTAATGAGCAGTTCTTC
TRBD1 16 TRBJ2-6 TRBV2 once CASRDRGYSGANVLTF TGTGCCAGCCGGGACAGGGGGTACTCTGGGGCCAACGTCCTGACTTTC
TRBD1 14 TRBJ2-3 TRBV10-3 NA CAISDSTGTDTQYF TGTGCCATCAGCGATTCGACAGGGACAGATACGCAGTATTTT
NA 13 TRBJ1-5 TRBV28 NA CASSSPGGGPQHF TGTGCCAGCAGCTCACCCGGAGGCGGGCCCCAGCATTTT
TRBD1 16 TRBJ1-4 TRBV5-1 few CASSFTAGGPNEKLFF TGCGCCAGCAGCTTCACAGCAGGGGGCCCGAATGAAAAACTGTTTTTT